The next 13 T cell receptor beta chains were all read from a single sample in a study of T cell changes during pregnancy in multiple sclerosis. Measured with immunoSEQ multiplex PCR; TCRdb has only the in-frame clones, and not every one. The sample consists of under 50,000 clones, just under 95% of them appearing once. The input for sequencing was CD4+ T cells from peripheral blood mononuclear cells, taken in the first trimester of pregnancy. The source is a female donor with multiple sclerosis, enrolled in a pregnancy study.

This sequence joins TRBV4-2 and TRBJ1-1; D unclear. This CDR3 has 12 amino acids. Germline V gives CDR1 LGHNA, CDR2 YNFKEQ. The germline V and J ends were trimmed by 0 bases and 9 bases, with 8 bases remaining between them. The CDR3 sequence: CASSQDSPKAFF. The CDR3 nucleotides read TGTGCCAGCAGCCAAGATAGCCCTAAAGCTTTCTTT.

This clone was detected once. The chain recombines TRBV4-2 with TRBJ2-2; 8 nucleotides align to TRBD2. V was pared by 3 bases and J by 7 bases, with 10 bases of the junction left unmatched. The CDR3 has 16 amino acids. CDR1 is LGHNA and CDR2 is YNFKEQ in the germline V gene. CDR3 region: CASSQEAGDGVGELFF. DNA for the CDR3: TGTGCCAGCAGCCAGGAAGCGGGAGATGGGGTCGGGGAGCTGTTTTTT.

There are a few counts of this clone. The chain recombines TRBV28 with TRBJ1-2; perhaps TRBD1 as D (6 bases). The length of the CDR3 is 15 residues. Germline V gene data show CDR1 as MDHEN and CDR2 as SYDVKM. Trimming cost V 0 bases and J 8 bases, with 16 bases left between them. The CDR3 reads CASSLWYGGQRGYTF. In nucleotides, the CDR3 is TGTGCCAGCAGTTTATGGTACGGGGGGCAGAGGGGCTACACCTTC.

The chain combines TRBV19 with TRBJ2-1; D is unresolved. With 3 bases removed from V and 6 bases from J, the gap between germline ends came to 6 bases. Germline V gives CDR1 LNHDA, CDR2 SQIVND (reference sequence). The length of the CDR3 is 12 residues. CDR3 DNA sequence: TGTGCCAGTAGTATGGAGTTCAATGAGCAGTTCTTC. Translation gives CASSMEFNEQFF.

V usage is TRBV29-1 and J usage is TRBJ1-1; D uncertain. The V end was cut by 2 bases, the J end by 1 base, with 8 bases between. This CDR3 region has 13 residues. The germline V gene has CDR1 SQVTM and CDR2 ANQGSEA. The CDR3 reads CSVEWQANTEAFF. The DNA for the CDR3 is TGCAGCGTTGAATGGCAGGCGAACACTGAAGCTTTCTTT.

DNA of the CDR3: TGCAGCGTATGCTGGACAGAGGGGGGGGAGCAGTACTTC. This translates into CSVCWTEGGEQYF. This chain uses TRBV29-1 with TRBJ2-7, with D perhaps TRBD2 (7 bases). The V end lost 6 bases, the J end lost 7 bases, and 19 bases lay between the germline ends. CDR1 and CDR2 from the germline V gene are SQVTM and ANQGSEA. The CDR3 sequence is 13 residues long.

This chain joins TRBV27 and TRBJ1-1, with D hard to call. CDR3 length equals 15 residues. Trimming removed 1 base at V and 4 bases at J, with 13 bases between. Germline V gene sequence: CDR1 MNHEY, CDR2 SMNVEV (reference sequence). CDR3 sequence (DNA): TGTGCCAGCAGTTTATTGGGAGCTCGCGGCACTGAAGCTTTCTTT. The encoded protein is CASSLLGARGTEAFF.

The rearrangement uses TRBV7-9 and TRBJ2-1; tentatively, D is TRBD1 (5 bases). In germline, CDR1 is SEHNR, CDR2 FQNEAQ (reference sequence). The V gene lost 3 bases and the J gene lost 6 bases, with 9 bases spanning the gap. CDR3 size: 13 residues. The CDR3 DNA is TGTGCCAGCAGCTTCCCTAGGGGCAATGAGCAGTTCTTC. This codes for CASSFPRGNEQFF.

The rearrangement joins TRBV7-9 to TRBJ2-1, with 7 bases identical to TRBD2. V dropped 1 base and J dropped 5; count of bases not matched to a gene: 11. This CDR3 has 17 amino acids. Germline lookup yields CDR1 SEHNR and CDR2 FQNEAQ (reference sequence). CDR3 bases: TGTGCCAGCAGCTTAGTGGTAGGGCTAGCGGACCACAATGAGCAGTTCTTC. Translation: CASSLVVGLADHNEQFF.

The chain couples TRBV7-2 to TRBJ1-1; D possibly corresponds to TRBD1 (6 bases). V was pared by 4 bases and J by 1 base, with 13 bases between. The CDR3 runs 15 residues. CDR1 SGHTA and CDR2 FQGNSA come from the germline V gene. CDR3 loop: CASSSQGTQNTEAFF. In nucleotides, the CDR3 is TGTGCCAGCAGCTCACAAGGGACACAGAACACTGAAGCTTTCTTT.

The rearrangement links TRBV29-1 to TRBJ2-2; 7 bases align to TRBD1. The germline CDR1 and CDR2 sequences are SQVTM and ANQGSEA. The CDR3 sequence is 15 residues long. The ends lost 5 bases at V and 6 bases at J; junction bases unmatched: 12. CDR3 protein: CSVFGTVGLSGELFF. DNA for the CDR3: TGCAGCGTTTTTGGGACAGTGGGGTTGTCCGGGGAGCTGTTTTTT.

The chain uses TRBV28 and TRBJ2-1; 7 bases fit TRBD2. The CDR3 runs 15 residues. In germline, CDR1 is MDHEN, CDR2 SYDVKM. J was trimmed by 5 bases and V by 6 bases; bases with no gene match: 10. The CDR3 protein is CASSPGGFRDNEQFF. Here the CDR3 DNA reads TGTGCCAGCAGCCCCGGGGGGTTTAGAGACAATGAGCAGTTCTTC.

The chain carries TRBV30 and TRBJ2-7; 11 nucleotides agree with TRBD2. Germline loops: CDR1 GTSNPN, CDR2 SVGIG (reference sequence). The CDR3 sequence is 14 residues long. The trim removed 1 base at V and 7 bases at J, leaving 6 bases unmatched. CDR3 DNA sequence: TGTGCCTGGAGTGGCTCTAGCGGGAGGTGGGAGCAGTACTTC. Protein product: CAWSGSSGRWEQYF.